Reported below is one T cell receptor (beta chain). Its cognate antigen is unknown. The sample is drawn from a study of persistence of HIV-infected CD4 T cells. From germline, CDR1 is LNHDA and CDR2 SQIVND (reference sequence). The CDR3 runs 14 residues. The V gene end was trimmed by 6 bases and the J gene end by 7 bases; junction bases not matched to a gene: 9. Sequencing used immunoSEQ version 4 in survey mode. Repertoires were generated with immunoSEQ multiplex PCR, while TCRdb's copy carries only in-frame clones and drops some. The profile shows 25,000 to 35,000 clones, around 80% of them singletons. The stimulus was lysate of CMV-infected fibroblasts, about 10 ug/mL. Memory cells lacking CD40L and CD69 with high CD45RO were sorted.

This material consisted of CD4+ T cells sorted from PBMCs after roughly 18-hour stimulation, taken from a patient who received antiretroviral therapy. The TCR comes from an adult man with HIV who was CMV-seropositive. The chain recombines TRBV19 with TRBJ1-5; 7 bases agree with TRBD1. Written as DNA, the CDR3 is TGTGCCAGTAGATTAACAGGGGCCGGGCAGCCCCAGCATTTT. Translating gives CASRLTGAGQPQHF.